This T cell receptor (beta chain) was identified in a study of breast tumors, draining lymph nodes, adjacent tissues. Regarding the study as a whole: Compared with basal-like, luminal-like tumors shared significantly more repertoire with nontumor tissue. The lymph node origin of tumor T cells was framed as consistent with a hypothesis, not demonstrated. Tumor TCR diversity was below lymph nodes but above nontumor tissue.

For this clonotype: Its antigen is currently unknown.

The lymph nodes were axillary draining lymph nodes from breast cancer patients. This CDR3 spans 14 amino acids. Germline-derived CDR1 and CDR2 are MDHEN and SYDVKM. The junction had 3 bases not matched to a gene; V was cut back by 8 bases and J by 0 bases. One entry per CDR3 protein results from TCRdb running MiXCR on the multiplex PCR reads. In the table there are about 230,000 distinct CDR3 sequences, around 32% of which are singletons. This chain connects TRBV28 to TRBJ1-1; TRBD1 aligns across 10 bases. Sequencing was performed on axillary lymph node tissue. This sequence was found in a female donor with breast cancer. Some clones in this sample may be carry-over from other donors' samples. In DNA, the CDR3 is TGTGCCAGCGGGACAGGGGTCATGAACACTGAAGCTTTCTTT. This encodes CASGTGVMNTEAFF. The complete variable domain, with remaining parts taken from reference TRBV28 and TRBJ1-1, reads DVKVTQSSRYLVKRTGEKVFLECVQDMDHENMFWYRQDPGLGLRLIYFSYDVKMKEKGDIPEGYSVSREKKERFSLILESASTNQTSMYLCASGTGVMNTEAFFGQGTRLTVV.